Described below is a single TCR beta chain sequence and its context. What it binds is not known. PCR employed 60 Vbeta and 13 Jbeta primers. Here immunoSEQ multiplex PCR was the method, and the copy in TCRdb shows in-frame clones only, minus some. The table has 150,000 to 170,000 clones, over 75% seen once. The sample originates from a study of cytomegalovirus exposure and HLA in healthy donors. The CDR3 spans 17 residues. Germline CDR1 reads SNHLY; CDR2 reads FYNNEI. Trimming shortened V by 0 bases and J by 2 bases, and 14 bases separated the two germline ends. Whole-study findings and limits: Immune exposure information comprised only CMV serostatus. Versus the approximately 700-donor mean, an Asian-associated ancestry cluster reportedly showed fewer N-insertions in a later analysis. Researchers reported in a later analysis that a missense DCLRE1C variant was tied to TCR beta V- and J-gene trimming. Excluded: some indistinguishable V segments such as TRBV6-2 and TRBV6-3.

This sequence was found in a woman aged 40-49 years in good health and CMV-seropositive. V is TRBV2 and J is TRBJ2-1; D might be TRBD2 (5 bases). Material: PBMCs. DNA of the CDR3: TGTGCCAGCAGTGAAGCCCCCCCCACGGGAACCTACAATGAGCAGTTCTTC. Encoded protein: CASSEAPPTGTYNEQFF.